The 5 T cell receptor beta chains given below trace back to one sample, sequenced in a study of CD8+ T cells in alopecia areata. Extraction and reverse transcription of RNA yielded cDNA as the sequencing template. The data were produced by immunoSEQ multiplex PCR, yet TCRdb's version contains in-frame clones alone and is incomplete. The sample gives more than 95,000 clones, roughly two fifths of which show up once; around 1.5% is in the top ten. The sample was CD4+ T cells sorted from blood. These receptors originate from a human donor with alopecia areata.

Only a few counts were recorded for this clone. The chain links TRBV14 to TRBJ1-1; D perhaps matches TRBD1 (5 bases). The germline gives CDR1 SGHDN, CDR2 FVKESK. Trimming stripped 0 bases from V and 0 bases from J, with 11 bases between. This CDR3 comprises 16 residues. The CDR3 DNA reads as TGTGCCAGCAGCCAAGATCACGGGGCACTGAACACTGAAGCTTTCTTT. This codes for CASSQDHGALNTEAFF.

Only a few counts were recorded for this clone. The V call is TRBV7-9, the J call TRBJ2-2; 8 bases map to TRBD1. Germline values: CDR1 SEHNR, CDR2 FQNEAQ (reference sequence). J lost 7 bases, V lost 5 bases, and 6 bases had no gene match. CDR3 length: 14 residues. The CDR3, as DNA: TGTGCCAGCAGCACGGACAGGGTCGGCGGGGAGCTGTTTTTT. Translation gives CASSTDRVGGELFF.

The V call is TRBV27, the J call TRBJ2-5; D might be TRBD2 (6 bases). V was pared by 2 bases and J by 5 bases, with 9 bases between. Looked up from germline, CDR1 is MNHEY and CDR2 is SMNVEV (reference sequence). CDR3 length: 13 amino acids. This chain's CDR3 is CASSLAGGETQYF. The CDR3 bases are TGTGCCAGCAGTTTAGCAGGAGGGGAGACCCAGTACTTC.

The rearrangement joins TRBV2 to TRBJ2-2; D perhaps matches TRBD1 (5 bases). The ends were cut back, 6 bases at V and 5 bases at J, with 10 bases in the middle. The germline gives CDR1 SNHLY, CDR2 FYNNEI. This CDR3 is 13 amino acids long. As DNA, the CDR3 is TGTGCCAGCAGGGGGCGGCGGACCGGGGAGCTGTTTTTT. Translated: CASRGRRTGELFF.

The rearrangement uses TRBV6-5 and TRBJ2-7, with TRBD1 matching 8 bases. CDR3 length: 14 amino acids. V trimming: 5 bases; J trimming: 6 bases; junction bases outside the gene matches: 9. Germline assignment: CDR1 MNHEY and CDR2 SVGAGI. The CDR3 here is CASSDRGPSSEQYF. CDR3 nucleotide sequence: TGTGCCAGCAGTGACAGGGGACCCTCTAGCGAGCAGTACTTC.